This T cell receptor (beta chain) was profiled in a study of T cell responses to AZD1222 COVID-19 vaccine. Study results and caveats: White British people made up most donors, females outnumbered males, and clonal diversity was possibly underestimated. Spike-specific TCR breadth and depth rose after two AZD1222 doses. Baseline testing showed seropositivity in only six or seven AZD1222 recipients. Vaccine-associated CD4 TCRs spanned spike, dominant at 160-218 and 743-854.

Germline lookup yields CDR1 GTSNPN and CDR2 SVGIG (reference sequence). The CDR3 loop spans 13 amino acids. With 2 bases removed from V and 4 bases from J, the gap between germline ends came to 11 bases. To note about this clone: Its antigen remains unknown.

The repertoire was sequenced with immunoSEQ multiplex PCR; TCRdb's copy has only in-frame clones and lacks some. The sample comprises 100,000 to 150,000 clones, approximately 88% of which are singletons, and about 5% rests with the top ten. The chain has TRBV30 and TRBJ1-2; D is uncertain. This sequence was found in an adult in good health. The sequencing used peripheral blood, collected on day 0 of AZD1222 vaccination. CDR3: CAWSSARSYGYTF. The CDR3 region has the DNA TGTGCCTGGAGTAGTGCCAGGTCCTATGGCTACACCTTC.